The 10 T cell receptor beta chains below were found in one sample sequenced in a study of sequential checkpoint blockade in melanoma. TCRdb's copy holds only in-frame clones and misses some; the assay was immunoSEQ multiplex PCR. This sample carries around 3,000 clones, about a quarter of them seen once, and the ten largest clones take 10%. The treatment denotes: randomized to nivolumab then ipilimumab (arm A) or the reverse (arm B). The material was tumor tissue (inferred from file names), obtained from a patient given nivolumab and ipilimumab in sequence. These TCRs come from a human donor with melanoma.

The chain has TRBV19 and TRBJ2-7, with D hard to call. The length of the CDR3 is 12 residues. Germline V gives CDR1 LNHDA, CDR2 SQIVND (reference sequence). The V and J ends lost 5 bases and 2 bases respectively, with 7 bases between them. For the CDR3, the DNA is TGTGCCAGTAGTTCCTCCACCTACGAGCAGTACTTC. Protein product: CASSSSTYEQYF.

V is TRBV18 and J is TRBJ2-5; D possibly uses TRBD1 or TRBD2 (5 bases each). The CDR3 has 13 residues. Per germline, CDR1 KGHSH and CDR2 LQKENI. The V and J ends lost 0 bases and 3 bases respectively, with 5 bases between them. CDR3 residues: CASSPPGEETQYF. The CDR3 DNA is TGTGCCAGCTCACCACCGGGGGAAGAGACCCAGTACTTC.

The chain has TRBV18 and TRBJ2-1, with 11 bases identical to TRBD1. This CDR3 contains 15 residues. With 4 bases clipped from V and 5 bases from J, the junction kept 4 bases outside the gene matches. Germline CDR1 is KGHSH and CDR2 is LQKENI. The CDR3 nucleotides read TGTGCCAGCTCACGGGGGACAGGGGGACACAATGAGCAGTTCTTC. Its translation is CASSRGTGGHNEQFF.

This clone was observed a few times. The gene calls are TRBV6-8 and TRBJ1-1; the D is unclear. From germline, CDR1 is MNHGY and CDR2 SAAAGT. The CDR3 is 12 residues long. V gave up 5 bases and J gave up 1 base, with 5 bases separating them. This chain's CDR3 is CASSAGNTEAFF. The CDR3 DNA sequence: TGTGCCAGCAGTGCGGGGAACACTGAAGCTTTCTTT.

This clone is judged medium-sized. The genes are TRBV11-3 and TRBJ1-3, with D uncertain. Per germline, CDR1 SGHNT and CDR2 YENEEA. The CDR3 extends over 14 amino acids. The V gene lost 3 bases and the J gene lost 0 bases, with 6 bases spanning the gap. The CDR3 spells CASSFKGSGNTIYF. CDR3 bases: TGTGCCAGCAGCTTCAAGGGCTCTGGAAACACCATATATTTT.

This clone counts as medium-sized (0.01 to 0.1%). The CDR3 nucleotides are TGTGCCAGCAGCTTTCTGGACAGGGGAAACACCATATATTTT. Translation: CASSFLDRGNTIYF. The rearrangement joins TRBV11-3 to TRBJ1-3; 7 positions agree with TRBD1. CDR1 and CDR2 from the germline V gene are SGHNT and YENEEA. J lost 4 bases, V lost 3 bases, and 3 bases had no gene match. The CDR3 has 14 amino acids.

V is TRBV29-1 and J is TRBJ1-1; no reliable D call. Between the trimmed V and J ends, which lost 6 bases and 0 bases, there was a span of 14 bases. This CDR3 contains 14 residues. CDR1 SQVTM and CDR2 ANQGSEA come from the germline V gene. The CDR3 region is CSVGIGQMNTEAFF. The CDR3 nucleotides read TGCAGCGTGGGCATCGGTCAGATGAACACTGAAGCTTTCTTT. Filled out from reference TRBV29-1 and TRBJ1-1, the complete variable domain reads SAVISQKPSRDICQRGTSLTIQCQVDSQVTMMFWYRQQPGQSLTLIATANQGSEATYESGFVIDKFPISRPNLTFSTLTVSNMSPEDSSIYLCSVGIGQMNTEAFFGQGTRLTVV.

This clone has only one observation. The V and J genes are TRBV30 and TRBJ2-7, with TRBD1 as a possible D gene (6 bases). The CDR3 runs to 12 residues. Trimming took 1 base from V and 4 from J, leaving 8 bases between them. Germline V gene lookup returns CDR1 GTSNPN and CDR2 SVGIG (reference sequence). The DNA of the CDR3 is TGTGCCTGGAGTGGGCAGGGGTACGAGCAGTACTTC. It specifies CAWSGQGYEQYF.

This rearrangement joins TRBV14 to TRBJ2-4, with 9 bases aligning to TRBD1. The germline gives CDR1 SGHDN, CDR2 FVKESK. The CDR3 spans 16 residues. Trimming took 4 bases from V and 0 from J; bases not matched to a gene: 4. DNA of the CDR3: TGTGCCAGCAGCCCGGGACAGGGAGTAGCCAAAAACATTCAGTACTTC. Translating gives CASSPGQGVAKNIQYF. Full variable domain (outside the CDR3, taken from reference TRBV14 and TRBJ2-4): EAGVTQFPSHSVIEKGQTVTLRCDPISGHDNLYWYRRVMGKEIKFLLHFVKESKQDESGMPNNRFLAERTGGTYSTLKVQPAELEDSGVYFCASSPGQGVAKNIQYFGAGTRLSVL.

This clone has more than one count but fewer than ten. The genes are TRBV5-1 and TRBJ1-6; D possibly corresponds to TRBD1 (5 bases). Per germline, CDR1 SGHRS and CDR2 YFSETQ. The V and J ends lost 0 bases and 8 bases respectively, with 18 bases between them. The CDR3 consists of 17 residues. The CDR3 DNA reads TGCGCCAGCAGCTTGGAGGGGCTCCAGTCGGCCTATTCACCCCTCCACTTT. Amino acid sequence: CASSLEGLQSAYSPLHF.